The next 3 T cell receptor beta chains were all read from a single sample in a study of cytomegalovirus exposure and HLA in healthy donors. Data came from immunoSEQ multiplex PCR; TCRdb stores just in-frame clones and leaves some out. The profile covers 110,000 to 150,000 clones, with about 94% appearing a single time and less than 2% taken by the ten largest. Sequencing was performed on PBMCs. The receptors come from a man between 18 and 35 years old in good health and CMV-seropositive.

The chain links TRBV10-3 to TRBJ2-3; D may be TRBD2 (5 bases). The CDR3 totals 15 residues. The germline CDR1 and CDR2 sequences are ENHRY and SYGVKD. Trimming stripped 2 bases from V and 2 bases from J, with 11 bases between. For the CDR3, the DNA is TGTGCCATCAGTGAGCTAGCCCCAACCACAGATACGCAGTATTTT. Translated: CAISELAPTTDTQYF.

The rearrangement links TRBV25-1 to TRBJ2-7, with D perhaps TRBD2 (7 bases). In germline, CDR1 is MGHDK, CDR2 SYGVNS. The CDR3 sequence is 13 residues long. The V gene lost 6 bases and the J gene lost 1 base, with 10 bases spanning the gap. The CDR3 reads CASRGGGSYEQYF. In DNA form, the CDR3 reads TGTGCCAGCAGGGGAGGGGGGTCCTACGAGCAGTACTTC.

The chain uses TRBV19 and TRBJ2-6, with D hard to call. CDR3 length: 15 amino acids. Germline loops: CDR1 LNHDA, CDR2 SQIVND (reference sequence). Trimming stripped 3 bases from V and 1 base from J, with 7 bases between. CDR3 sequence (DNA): TGTGCCAGTAGTATTATCCTTTCTGGGGCCAACGTCCTGACTTTC. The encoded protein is CASSIILSGANVLTF.